The next 18 T cell receptor beta chains were all read from a single sample in a study of type 1 and type 2 diabetes patients. Amplification started from genomic DNA. The TCR beta CDR3 region was amplified using 30 forward and 13 reverse primers. TCRdb reanalysed the multiplex PCR reads using MiXCR and keeps one entry per CDR3 protein. In the table there are around 300,000 distinct CDR3 sequences, over 45% of which are singletons. Sequencing input: peripheral blood mononuclear cells (PBMCs). Receptors originate from a man aged 18 to 35 with type 2 diabetes.

This clonotype was seen a handful of times. V is TRBV30 and J is TRBJ2-5, with no clear D. The germline gives CDR1 GTSNPN, CDR2 SVGIG (reference sequence). V lost 4 bases and J lost 4, with 7 bases in between. This CDR3 is built from 11 residues. CDR3 loop: CAWTHLETQYF. The DNA of the CDR3 is TGTGCCTGGACGCATTTAGAGACCCAGTACTTC.

In this sample, this clonotype turned up a few times. The genes are TRBV7-3 and TRBJ2-1; D tentatively fits TRBD1 or TRBD2 (5 bases each). The CDR3 runs 14 residues. Between the trimmed V and J ends, which lost 5 bases and 5 bases, there was a span of 13 bases. CDR1 is SGHTA and CDR2 is FQGTGA in the germline V gene. CDR3 bases: TGTGCCAGCAGCCCAGGGACGTCCAACAATGAGCAGTTCTTC. Translation: CASSPGTSNNEQFF.

DNA for the CDR3: TGTGCCAGCAGCGAGGGACCGCAGTTCCAAGAGACCCAGTACTTC. It encodes CASSEGPQFQETQYF. This chain uses TRBV3-1 with TRBJ2-5, with D perhaps assigned TRBD1 or TRBD2 (5 bases each). Deletions cut 5 bases from V and 1 base from J, with 14 bases between. This CDR3 is built from 15 residues. The germline gives CDR1 LGHDT, CDR2 YNNKEL (reference sequence).

The V call is TRBV10-3, the J call TRBJ2-3; D is uncertain. With 8 bases removed from V and 2 bases from J, the gap between germline ends came to 8 bases. Germline V CDR1 and CDR2: ENHRY, SYGVKD. CDR3 size: 12 residues. The CDR3 DNA reads as TGTGCCATCGCCGACAACACAGATACGCAGTATTTT. It codes for CAIADNTDTQYF.

This chain links TRBV9 with TRBJ2-2; the match to TRBD1 covers 10 bases. This CDR3 has 15 amino acids. Germline CDR1 and CDR2: SGDLS and YYNGEE. Unmatched junction bases numbered 3, after V lost 2 bases and J lost 5 bases. CDR3 coding DNA: TGTGCCAGCAGCGTCAGGACAGGGGGAACCGGGGAGCTGTTTTTT. It codes for CASSVRTGGTGELFF. Complete variable domain (other parts from reference TRBV9 and TRBJ2-2): DSGVTQTPKHLITATGQRVTLRCSPRSGDLSVYWYQQSLDQGLQFLIQYYNGEERAKGNILERFSAQQFPDLHSELNLSSLELGDSALYFCASSVRTGGTGELFFGEGSRLTVL.

The gene calls are TRBV5-1 and TRBJ1-2; a weak D match, TRBD1 (5 bases). This CDR3 has 11 amino acids. The germline gives CDR1 SGHRS, CDR2 YFSETQ. V lost 3 bases and J 7 bases, leaving 7 bases between the germline ends. CDR3 sequence reads: CASSWGSGYTF. In DNA, the CDR3 is TGCGCCAGCAGCTGGGGCAGTGGCTACACCTTC. The full variable domain, with the rest looked up from reference TRBV5-1 and TRBJ1-2, is KAGVTQTPRYLIKTRGQQVTLSCSPISGHRSVSWYQQTPGQGLQFLFEYFSETQRNKGNFPGRFSGRQFSNSRSEMNVSTLELGDSALYLCASSWGSGYTFGSGTRLTVV.

This chain uses TRBV4-3 with TRBJ1-2; weak D call: TRBD1 (5 bases). V lost 0 bases and J lost 2, with 10 bases in between. The CDR3 covers 15 residues. Germline V gene data show CDR1 as LGHNA and CDR2 as YSLEER. Here the CDR3 DNA reads TGCGCCAGCAGCCAAGAGGCCCAGGGAAACTATGGCTACACCTTC. Amino acid sequence: CASSQEAQGNYGYTF.

J is TRBJ2-2 and V is TRBV7-6, with TRBD1 matching over 11 bases. The CDR3 contains 15 residues. Germline CDR1 is SGHVS and CDR2 is FNYEAQ. J gave up 5 bases and V 6 bases, and 5 bases lay outside the gene matches. The CDR3 DNA reads TGTGCCAGCAGTCCGGGGACAGGGGGGACCGGGGAGCTGTTTTTT. It is translated as CASSPGTGGTGELFF. The full variable domain, rest sourced from reference TRBV7-6 and TRBJ2-2, is GAGVSQSPRYKVTKRGQDVALRCDPISGHVSLYWYRQALGQGPEFLTYFNYEAQQDKSGLPNDRFSAERPEGSISTLTIQRTEQRDSAMYRCASSPGTGGTGELFFGEGSRLTVL.

The V gene is TRBV6-5, the J gene TRBJ1-1; D gene unclear. Germline V gene data show CDR1 as MNHEY and CDR2 as SVGAGI. V lost 0 bases to trimming and J lost 3 bases, with 8 bases between them. This CDR3 contains 14 residues. The chain's CDR3 is CASSYSYGYTEAFF. The CDR3, as DNA: TGTGCCAGCAGTTACTCTTATGGGTACACTGAAGCTTTCTTT.

This clonotype was seen a few times. The CDR3 loop is CASSPGDRTGEKLFF. The CDR3 DNA reads TGTGCCAGCAGTCCCGGGGACAGGACGGGGGAAAAACTGTTTTTT. The chain joins TRBV27 to TRBJ1-4; 8 positions agree with TRBD1. V lost 5 bases to trimming and J lost 8 bases; unmatched junction nucleotides: 10. The germline V gene encodes CDR1 MNHEY and CDR2 SMNVEV (reference sequence). The CDR3 runs 15 residues. Full variable domain (missing parts from reference TRBV27 and TRBJ1-4): EAQVTQNPRYLITVTGKKLTVTCSQNMNHEYMSWYRQDPGLGLRQIYYSMNVEVTDKGDVPEGYKVSRKEKRNFPLILESPSPNQTSLYFCASSPGDRTGEKLFFGSGTQLSVL.

This clonotype was counted many times. The chain links TRBV25-1 to TRBJ1-1; D uncertain. CDR3 length: 14 amino acids. Trimming took off 1 base at V and 9 bases at J, with 15 bases between the two ends. Germline V gene lookup returns CDR1 MGHDK and CDR2 SYGVNS. Here the CDR3 reads CASSELGLDTQAFF. The CDR3 DNA sequence: TGTGCCAGCAGTGAATTAGGCCTTGACACGCAAGCTTTCTTT.

This clonotype was counted only a few times. CDR3 bases: TGTGCCACCAGCAGGAAAACAGATCAGCCCCAGCATTTT. Amino acid sequence: CATSRKTDQPQHF. This sequence joins TRBV15 and TRBJ1-5; D is undetermined. V was trimmed by 3 bases and J by 5 bases, leaving 8 bases between them. The V gene's germline CDR1 is LNHNV and CDR2 YYDKDF (reference sequence). There are 13 residues in the CDR3.

The table lists this clonotype with a few counts. This chain links TRBV7-3 with TRBJ2-7; TRBD2 might be the D (5 bases). Germline values: CDR1 SGHTA, CDR2 FQGTGA. This CDR3 has 13 amino acids. Trimming pared 5 bases from V and 0 bases from J, leaving 8 bases between. The CDR3 DNA reads TGTGCCAGCAGCATGGGGAGCTCCTACGAGCAGTACTTC. Amino acid sequence: CASSMGSSYEQYF.

The chain joins TRBV20-1 to TRBJ2-1; D gene ambiguous. V lost 5 bases and J lost 1, with 9 bases in between. CDR1 and CDR2 (germline): DFQATT, SNEGSKA (reference sequence). The CDR3 is 13 amino acids. The CDR3 region is CSASVPSYNEQFF. In nucleotides, the CDR3 is TGCAGTGCTTCGGTCCCTTCCTACAATGAGCAGTTCTTC.

This clonotype came up once. The V and J genes are TRBV15 and TRBJ1-2, with 7 nucleotides matching TRBD1. With V trimmed by 0 bases and J by 4 bases, 8 bases remained unmatched. This CDR3 spans 16 amino acids. CDR1 and CDR2 (germline): LNHNV, YYDKDF (reference sequence). This chain's CDR3 is CATSRDGDSQIYGYTF. CDR3 DNA: TGTGCCACCAGCAGAGATGGGGACAGTCAAATCTATGGCTACACCTTC. Full variable domain (rest looked up from reference TRBV15 and TRBJ1-2): DAMVIQNPRYQVTQFGKPVTLSCSQTLNHNVMYWYQQKSSQAPKLLFHYYDKDFNNEADTPDNFQSRRPNTSFCFLDIRSPGLGDTAMYLCATSRDGDSQIYGYTFGSGTRLTVV.

The V gene is TRBV12-3 or TRBV12-4, the J gene TRBJ2-2; D call uncertain. The ends were cut back, 3 bases at V and 2 bases at J, with 16 bases in the middle. The CDR3 length is 17 residues. CDR3 region: CASSFPDSPGNTGELFF. As DNA, the CDR3 is TGTGCCAGCAGTTTCCCTGACTCCCCAGGCAACACCGGGGAGCTGTTTTTT.

The chain couples TRBV20-1 to TRBJ1-4; D perhaps matches TRBD1 (5 bases). The CDR3 loop spans 13 amino acids. The V end was cut by 3 bases, the J end by 5 bases, with 10 bases between. Germline assignment: CDR1 DFQATT and CDR2 SNEGSKA (reference sequence). Here the CDR3 DNA reads TGCAGTGCTAGTGGGGGATTGAATGAAAAACTGTTTTTT. It codes for CSASGGLNEKLFF.

CDR3 sequence (DNA): TGTGCCAGCAGCTCTTGGGAGGGGAAGAAGAATGAGCAGTTCTTC. Its protein is CASSSWEGKKNEQFF. V and J are TRBV7-6 and TRBJ2-5, with 7 bases aligning to TRBD2. The J call is doubtful: the DNA matches TRBJ2-1 better. CDR3 length: 15 amino acids. Germline V gene data show CDR1 as SGHVS and CDR2 as FNYEAQ.